The 7 T cell receptor beta chains reported below all come from one sample, sequenced in a study of tissue T cells after allogeneic stem cell transplantation. Sequencing used immunoSEQ multiplex PCR; TCRdb keeps in-frame clones, though not all of them. The sample lists more than 4,500 clones, approximately 69% occurring once. The sample in question was duodenal tissue, obtained at autopsy. The receptors were gathered from a female patient between 18 and 55 years old with steroid-refractory graft-versus-host disease after an allogeneic stem cell transplant. The graft donor may account for some of the T cells.

The gene calls are TRBV2 and TRBJ2-7; D unclear. The CDR3 runs to 14 residues. The germline CDR1 and CDR2 sequences are SNHLY and FYNNEI. V was trimmed by 2 bases and J by 0 bases, leaving 8 bases between them. The CDR3 DNA is TGTGCCAGCAGTGAACGGGTGACCTCCTACGAGCAGTACTTC. This encodes CASSERVTSYEQYF.

V and J are TRBV9 and TRBJ2-1, with D tentatively TRBD2 (6 bases). This CDR3 spans 15 amino acids. With 4 bases removed from V and 8 bases from J, the gap between germline ends came to 19 bases. Germline V gene data show CDR1 as SGDLS and CDR2 as YYNGEE. CDR3: CASSLTARETDEQFF. Written as DNA, the CDR3 is TGTGCCAGCAGCCTAACCGCACGGGAGACAGATGAGCAGTTCTTC.

V is TRBV5-4 and J is TRBJ2-3; D call uncertain. V lost 2 bases and J lost 0, with 4 bases in between. The V gene's germline CDR1 is SGHNT and CDR2 YYREEE (reference sequence). CDR3 length: 13 amino acids. The CDR3 DNA sequence: TGTGCCAGCAGCTTAGGAAGCACAGATACGCAGTATTTT. This gives the protein CASSLGSTDTQYF. Together with reference TRBV5-4 and TRBJ2-3, the CDR3 gives the full variable domain: ETGVTQSPTHLIKTRGQQVTLRCSSQSGHNTVSWYQQALGQGPQFIFQYYREEENGRGNFPPRFSGLQFPNYSSELNVNALELDDSALYLCASSLGSTDTQYFGPGTRLTVL.

The gene calls are TRBV2 and TRBJ1-1, with D uncertain. V lost 8 bases to trimming and J lost 0 bases, with 13 bases between them. The CDR3 runs 14 residues. Germline CDR1 reads SNHLY; CDR2 reads FYNNEI. The chain's CDR3 is CASGREGMNTEAFF. For the CDR3, the DNA is TGTGCCAGCGGAAGAGAGGGTATGAACACTGAAGCTTTCTTT.

This clone was picked up a small number of times. The chain has TRBV21-1 and TRBJ1-4; the DNA was not compared with TRBD1, the D call given in the table. TRBV21-1 represents a pseudogene. There are 13 residues in the CDR3. CDR3 sequence reads: CASRGGIEEKLFF. The CDR3 nucleotides are TGTGCCAGCCGAGGGGGAATTGAAGAAAAACTGTTTTTT.

The rearrangement joins TRBV7-9 to TRBJ2-1; TRBD2 matches 14 bases. V shed 5 bases and J 3 bases; nucleotides not matched to a gene: 12. The CDR3 length is 19 residues. The germline gives CDR1 SEHNR, CDR2 FQNEAQ (reference sequence). CDR3 coding DNA: TGTGCCAGCAGCATAACCCCGGGACTAGCGGGAGTGAGCTACAATGAGCAGTTCTTC. Translating gives CASSITPGLAGVSYNEQFF. Looking up the rest from reference TRBV7-9 and TRBJ2-1 gives the full variable domain: DTGVSQNPRHKITKRGQNVTFRCDPISEHNRLYWYRQTLGQGPEFLTYFQNEAQLEKSRLLSDRFSAERPKGSFSTLEIQRTEQGDSAMYLCASSITPGLAGVSYNEQFFGPGTRLTVL.

The CDR3 DNA reads as TGTGCCACCAGTGATCGCGGGAGCCAAATATCCTACGAGCAGTACTTC. It yields the protein CATSDRGSQISYEQYF. This chain joins TRBV24-1 and TRBJ2-7; 7 nucleotides line up with TRBD2. Trimming took 3 bases from V and 1 from J; bases not matched to a gene: 8. The germline gives CDR1 KGHDR, CDR2 SFDVKD. The CDR3 is made up of 16 amino acids.